This T cell receptor (beta chain) was documented in a study of T-cell memory formation after mild COVID-19. Across the study: Clustering of TCRs was largely donor specific. General study results and limits: Memory from before infection featured some responding clones, which suggests cross-reactive memory joined.

Libraries for TCRalpha and TCRbeta carried sample barcodes and unique molecular identifiers via 5'RACE. TCRdb itself ran the 5' RACE reads through MiXCR, one entry per CDR3 protein. The data contain fewer than 550,000 distinct CDR3 sequences, around 20% of them singletons. As to this clonotype: Antigen unknown.

Trimming removed 5 bases from V and 4 bases from J, with 11 bases in between. Germline V gives CDR1 GTSNPN, CDR2 SVGIG (reference sequence). The CDR3 extends over 12 amino acids. This chain uses TRBV30 with TRBJ1-1; maybe TRBD1 (5 bases). The receptor was derived from an adult woman who had mild COVID-19 (a few samples of this study predate the infection). Cell type and time point are not known. Sequencing input: PBMCs or a T cell subset sorted from them (not recorded which). This CDR3 reads CAWRRGSTEAFF. CDR3 DNA sequence: TGTGCCTGGCGCCGGGGCAGCACTGAAGCTTTCTTT. The whole variable domain, remainder taken from reference TRBV30 and TRBJ1-1, is SQTIHQWPATLVQPVGSPLSLECTVEGTSNPNLYWYRQAAGRGLQLLFYSVGIGQISSEVPQNLSASRPQDRQFILSSKKLLLSDSGFYLCAWRRGSTEAFFGQGTRLTVV.